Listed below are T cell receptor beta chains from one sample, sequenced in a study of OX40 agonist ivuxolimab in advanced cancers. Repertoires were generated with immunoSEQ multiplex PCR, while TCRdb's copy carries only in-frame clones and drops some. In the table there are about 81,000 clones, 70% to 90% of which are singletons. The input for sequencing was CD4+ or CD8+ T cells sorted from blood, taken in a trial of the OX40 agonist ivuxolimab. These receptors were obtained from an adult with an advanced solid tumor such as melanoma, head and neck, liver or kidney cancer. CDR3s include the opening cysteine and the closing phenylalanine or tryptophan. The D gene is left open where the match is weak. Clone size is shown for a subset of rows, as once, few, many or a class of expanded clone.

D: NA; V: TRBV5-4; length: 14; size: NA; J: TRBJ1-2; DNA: TGTGCCAGCAGCCAAGATGAGGGGCACTATGGCTACACCTTC; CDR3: CASSQDEGHYGYTF
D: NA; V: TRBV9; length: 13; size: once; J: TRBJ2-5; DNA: TGTGCCAGCAGCCGTCCCGGGACTCAGACCCAGTACTTC; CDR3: CASSRPGTQTQYF
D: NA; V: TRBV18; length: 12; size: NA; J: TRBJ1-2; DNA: TGTGCCAGCTCCCTGGCCGTGGGCGGCTACACCTTC; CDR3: CASSLAVGGYTF
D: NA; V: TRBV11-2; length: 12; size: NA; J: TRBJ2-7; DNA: TGTGCCTCCAGGACTTACTCCTACGAGCAGTACTTC; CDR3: CASRTYSYEQYF
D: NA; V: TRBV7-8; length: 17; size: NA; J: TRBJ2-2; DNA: TGTGCCAGCAGCTTAGCGCTTCGACAGCAACGCACCGGGGAGCTGTTTTTT; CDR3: CASSLALRQQRTGELFF
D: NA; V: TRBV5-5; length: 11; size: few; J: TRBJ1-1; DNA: TGTGCCAGCAGCTTGGTCGATGAAGCTTTCTTT; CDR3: CASSLVDEAFF
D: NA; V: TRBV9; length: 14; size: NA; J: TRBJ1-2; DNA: TGTGCCAGCAGCCCGACCTCCACCGACTATGGCTACACCTTC; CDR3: CASSPTSTDYGYTF
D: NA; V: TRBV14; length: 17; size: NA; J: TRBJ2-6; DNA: TGTGCCAGCAGCCGGATCCATAGCCCCTCTGGGGCCAACGTCCTGACTTTC; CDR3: CASSRIHSPSGANVLTF
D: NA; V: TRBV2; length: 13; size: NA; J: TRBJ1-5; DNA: TGTGCCAGCAAAGGACAGTGGGGCGCGCCCCAGCATTTT; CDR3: CASKGQWGAPQHF
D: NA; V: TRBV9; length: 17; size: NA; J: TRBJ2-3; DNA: TGTGCCAGCGGGAGGGGGGGCTTTGGGACCTTCACAGATACGCAGTATTTT; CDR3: CASGRGGFGTFTDTQYF
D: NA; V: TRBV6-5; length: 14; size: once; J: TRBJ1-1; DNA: TGTGCCAGCAGCCCCCCCGACGGGAACACTGAAGCTTTCTTT; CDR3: CASSPPDGNTEAFF
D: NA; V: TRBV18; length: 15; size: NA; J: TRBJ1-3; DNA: TGTGCCAGCTCACCAACGGTGGTCTCTGGAAACACCATATATTTT; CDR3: CASSPTVVSGNTIYF
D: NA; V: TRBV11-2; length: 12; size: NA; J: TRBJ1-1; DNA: TGTGCCAGCAGCTCGGGAAACACTGAAGCTTTCTTT; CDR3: CASSSGNTEAFF
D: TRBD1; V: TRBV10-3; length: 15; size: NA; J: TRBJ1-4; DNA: TGTGCCACTCGTGGGACAGCTTTAACTAATGAAAAACTGTTTTTT; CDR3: CATRGTALTNEKLFF
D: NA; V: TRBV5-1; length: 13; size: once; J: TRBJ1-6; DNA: TGCGCCAGCAGCTCGGACTCAAATTCACCCCTCCACTTT; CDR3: CASSSDSNSPLHF
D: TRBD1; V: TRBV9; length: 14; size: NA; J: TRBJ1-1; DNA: TGTGCCAGCAGCATTGGACAGGGAGACACTGAAGCTTTCTTT; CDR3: CASSIGQGDTEAFF
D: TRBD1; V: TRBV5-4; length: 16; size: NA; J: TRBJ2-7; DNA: TGTGCCAGCAGCTCAGCCGGGACAGGGGGTTCGTACGAGCAGTACTTC; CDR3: CASSSAGTGGSYEQYF
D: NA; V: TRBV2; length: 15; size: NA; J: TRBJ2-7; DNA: TGTGCCAGCAGTGAAGCGCGGGGACCCACCTACGAGCAGTACTTC; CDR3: CASSEARGPTYEQYF
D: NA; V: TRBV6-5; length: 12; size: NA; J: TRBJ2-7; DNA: TGTGCCAGCGGTGTTGGTAGGGGCGAGCAGTACTTC; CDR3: CASGVGRGEQYF
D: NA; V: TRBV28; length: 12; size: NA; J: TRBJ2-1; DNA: TGTGCCAGCAAATACCCCTGGGATGAGCAGTTCTTC; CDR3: CASKYPWDEQFF
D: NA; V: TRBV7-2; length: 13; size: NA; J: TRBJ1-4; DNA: TGTGCCAGCAGCCCCTCGGGGGCGCGGAAACTGTTTTTT; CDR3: CASSPSGARKLFF
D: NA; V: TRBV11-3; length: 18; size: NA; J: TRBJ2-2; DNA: TGTGCCAGCACCTTATCCATACCGTTGGGACCGACGACCGGGGAGCTGTTTTTT; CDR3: CASTLSIPLGPTTGELFF
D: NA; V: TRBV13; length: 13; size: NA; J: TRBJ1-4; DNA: TGTGCCAGCAGCCCTCCCTCGAGGGAAAAACTGTTTTTT; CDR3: CASSPPSREKLFF
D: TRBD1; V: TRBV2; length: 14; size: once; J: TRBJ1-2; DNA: TGTGCCAGCAGCCGACAGGGGGTTCGTGATGGCTACACCTTC; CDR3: CASSRQGVRDGYTF
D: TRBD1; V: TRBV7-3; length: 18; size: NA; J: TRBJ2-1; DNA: TGTGCCAGCAGCTTATACGGAGTGGGACAGGACTTCTACAATGAGCAGTTCTTC; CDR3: CASSLYGVGQDFYNEQFF
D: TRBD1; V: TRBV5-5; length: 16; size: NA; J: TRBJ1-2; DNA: TGTGCCAGCAGCCCGATTCGGGCAGGGGGCGACTATGGCTACACCTTC; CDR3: CASSPIRAGGDYGYTF
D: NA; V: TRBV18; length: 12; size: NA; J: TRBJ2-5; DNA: TGTGCCAGCTCACCTTTACAAGAGACCCAGTACTTC; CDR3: CASSPLQETQYF